These 16 T cell receptor beta chains share one sample of origin, sequenced in a study of human T cells and chemical hapten exposure. TCRdb itself ran the RACE reads through MiXCR, one entry per CDR3 protein. This sample has around 120,000 distinct CDR3 sequences, with approximately 12% found just once. This sample's time point: pre-sensitization, week 0. Treatment described: therapeutic diphenylcyclopropenone sensitization with weekly scalp DPC. The material was whole blood, obtained in connection with sensitization to the hapten diphenylcyclopropenone (DPC). Receptors were obtained from a woman aged 18-29 years with alopecia areata. Some clones in this sample may be carry-over from other donors' samples.

This clonotype has just a few counts. The V and J genes are TRBV20-1 and TRBJ2-1; 7 bases are shared with TRBD1. The CDR3 consists of 12 residues. Germline V gene data show CDR1 as DFQATT and CDR2 as SNEGSKA (reference sequence). With V trimmed by 5 bases and J by 6 bases, 4 bases remained unmatched. CDR3 sequence: CSAEDRSNEQFF. The CDR3 region has the DNA TGCAGTGCTGAGGACAGGTCCAATGAGCAGTTCTTC.

V usage is TRBV21-1 and J usage is TRBJ1-5; no check of the table's D call, TRBD1, against the DNA was made. TRBV21-1 constitutes a pseudogene. The CDR3 spans 17 residues. The CDR3 loop is CASSKVSPGQGYQPQHF. For the CDR3, the DNA is TGTGCCAGCAGCAAAGTGTCTCCGGGACAGGGATATCAGCCCCAGCATTTT.

CDR3 in DNA: TGCGCCAGCAGCCAGACAGGGGATTATCGTGGCTACACCTTC. It specifies CASSQTGDYRGYTF. V and J are TRBV4-1 and TRBJ1-2, with TRBD1 identical over 8 bases. From germline, CDR1 is MGHRA and CDR2 YSYEKL. V shed 3 bases and J 7 bases; nucleotides not matched to a gene: 7. CDR3 length equals 14 residues.

This chain's CDR3 is CASSQQGDTQYF. The CDR3 nucleotides are TGTGCCAGCAGTCAACAGGGAGATACGCAGTATTTT. J is TRBJ2-3 and V is TRBV27; possible D gene TRBD1, 6 bases. The CDR3 is 12 amino acids. V lost 5 bases, J lost 5 bases, and 8 bases lay in between. CDR1 is MNHEY, CDR2 SMNVEV, per germline (reference sequence).

This clonotype was counted at least ten times. This chain links TRBV3-1 with TRBJ1-1; D unresolved. Germline values: CDR1 LGHDT, CDR2 YNNKEL (reference sequence). The CDR3 is made up of 16 amino acids. V was shortened by 0 bases and J by 3 bases, with 14 bases between the two germline ends. DNA of the CDR3: TGTGCCAGCAGCCAAGATGGTCGTAGGTGGGACACTGAAGCTTTCTTT. Protein sequence: CASSQDGRRWDTEAFF. Complete variable domain (other parts from reference TRBV3-1 and TRBJ1-1): DTAVSQTPKYLVTQMGNDKSIKCEQNLGHDTMYWYKQDSKKFLKIMFSYNNKELIINETVPNRFSPKSPDKAHLNLHINSLELGDSAVYFCASSQDGRRWDTEAFFGQGTRLTVV.

This sequence joins TRBV11-3 and TRBJ2-7; 7 bases are shared with TRBD1. This CDR3 contains 14 residues. V lost 1 base and J lost 3; bases outside the gene matches: 3. Germline CDR1 reads SGHNT; CDR2 reads YENEEA. For the CDR3, the DNA is TGTGCCAGCAGCTTAGCCCCAGGGGGCTACGAGCAGTACTTC. Amino acid sequence: CASSLAPGGYEQYF. Supplemented by reference TRBV11-3 and TRBJ2-7, the full variable domain reads EAGVVQSPRYKIIEKKQPVAFWCNPISGHNTLYWYLQNLGQGPELLIRYENEEAVDDSQLPKDRFSAERLKGVDSTLKIQPAELGDSAVYLCASSLAPGGYEQYFGPGTRLTVT.

This clonotype was counted many times. The rearrangement links TRBV7-9 to TRBJ2-5, with D unclear. Germline V gene data show CDR1 as SEHNR and CDR2 as FQNEAQ (reference sequence). The germline V and J ends were trimmed by 4 bases and 1 base, with 7 bases remaining between them. The CDR3 contains 13 residues. In DNA form, the CDR3 reads TGTGCCAGCAGCTACGGACGCCAAGAGACCCAGTACTTC. This gives the protein CASSYGRQETQYF.

This clonotype showed up many times. The V call is TRBV29-1, the J call TRBJ2-1; TRBD1 matches at 12 bases. CDR3 length equals 15 residues. Germline CDR1 SQVTM, CDR2 ANQGSEA. V lost 6 bases to trimming and J lost 10 bases; unmatched junction nucleotides: 13. CDR3 loop: CSVWGTGGALLEQFF. The DNA of the CDR3 is TGCAGCGTCTGGGGGACAGGGGGCGCGTTGCTAGAGCAGTTCTTC.

The chain is built from TRBV7-2 and TRBJ2-3, with D tentatively TRBD2 (6 bases). This CDR3 has 15 residues. V lost 5 bases and J lost 0, with 12 bases in between. Germline lookup yields CDR1 SGHTA and CDR2 FQGNSA. The CDR3 is CASSQTGTSTDTQYF. CDR3 DNA sequence: TGTGCCAGCAGCCAAACCGGGACTAGCACAGATACGCAGTATTTT.

This clonotype appeared a single time. The chain links TRBV30 to TRBJ2-7; the D gene is possibly TRBD2 (6 bases). Trimming stripped 0 bases from V and 2 bases from J, with 8 bases between. Germline V lookup: CDR1 GTSNPN, CDR2 SVGIG (reference sequence). The CDR3 is 13 amino acids. The DNA for the CDR3 is TGTGCCTGGAGTGTTGGAGGGCCCTACGAGCAGTACTTC. This encodes CAWSVGGPYEQYF.

Ten or more counts support this clonotype. The J gene is TRBJ2-3, the V gene TRBV6-2 or TRBV6-3; the match to TRBD1 covers 10 bases. V was clipped by 2 bases and J by 2 bases; unmatched bases: 7. The CDR3 sequence is 17 residues long. In germline, CDR1 is MNHEY, CDR2 SVGEGT. The CDR3 nucleotides read TGTGCCAGCAGTTACACCTCCGGGACAGGGGCCACAGATACGCAGTATTTT. Its protein product is CASSYTSGTGATDTQYF.

In this sample, this clonotype turned up many times. The chain has TRBV7-2 and TRBJ1-5, with D maybe TRBD1 (5 bases). Trimming pared 1 base from V and 6 bases from J, leaving 16 bases between. The CDR3 loop spans 16 amino acids. The germline V gene encodes CDR1 SGHTA and CDR2 FQGNSA. CDR3 amino acids: CASSLVYGDRGQPQHF. For the CDR3, the DNA is TGTGCCAGCAGCTTAGTGTACGGGGACCGGGGTCAGCCCCAGCATTTT.

This clonotype was recorded many times. V is TRBV18 and J is TRBJ2-1; a possible D gene is TRBD1 (5 bases). Germline V gene sequence: CDR1 KGHSH, CDR2 LQKENI. The CDR3 is 14 residues long. Trimming took 2 bases from V and 2 from J, leaving 7 bases between them. DNA for the CDR3: TGTGCCAGCTCACCAATCAGGGCCTACAATGAGCAGTTCTTC. Translation: CASSPIRAYNEQFF.

The V and J genes are TRBV13 and TRBJ1-6; TRBD1 might be the D (5 bases). The germline CDR1 and CDR2 sequences are PRHDT and FYEKMQ (reference sequence). Trimming cost V 5 bases and J 4 bases, with 27 bases left between them. The CDR3 runs 20 residues. The CDR3 protein is CASSRNPRDRTSFYNSPLHF. In DNA form, the CDR3 reads TGTGCCAGCAGCCGGAACCCCCGGGACCGAACATCCTTTTATAATTCACCCCTCCACTTT.

This chain joins TRBV20-1 and TRBJ1-1, with 7 bases that match TRBD1. In germline, CDR1 is DFQATT, CDR2 SNEGSKA (reference sequence). This CDR3 spans 12 amino acids. V dropped 5 bases and J dropped 6; count of bases not matched to a gene: 6. CDR3 sequence reads: CSAWDSGAEAFF. In DNA form, the CDR3 reads TGCAGTGCTTGGGACAGCGGGGCTGAAGCTTTCTTT.

In its sample, this clonotype was seen many times. The rearrangement uses TRBV29-1 and TRBJ1-2; D gene ambiguous. In germline, CDR1 is SQVTM, CDR2 ANQGSEA. Between the trimmed V and J ends, which lost 1 base and 9 bases, there was a span of 0 bases. This CDR3 comprises 8 residues. The CDR3 DNA is TGCAGCGTTGAAGGCTACACCTTC. This translates into CSVEGYTF.